What follows are 32 T cell receptor beta chains derived from one specimen sequenced in a study of blood T cells in healthy people across ages. A second PCR, run for about 6 to 11 cycles, used a sample-barcoded 5' primer plus a J-beta primer mix. Each CDR3 protein is one row after TCRdb ran MiXCR on the 5' RACE reads. The table lists around 1.5 million distinct CDR3 sequences, approximately 59% of them singletons. Material for sequencing was blood. These receptors came from a man between 18 and 35 years old in good health.

The CDR3 DNA reads TGCGCCAGCAGCTCCACTGGCGGGAGGTCCTACAATGAGCAGTTCTTC. Its protein product is CASSSTGGRSYNEQFF. V usage is TRBV5-1 and J usage is TRBJ2-1, with TRBD2 matching 8 bases. Germline CDR1 reads SGHRS; CDR2 reads YFSETQ. With V trimmed by 3 bases and J by 1 base, 6 bases remained unmatched. The CDR3 has 16 residues.

The J gene is TRBJ2-3, the V gene TRBV27; TRBD2 matches at 11 bases. The germline CDR1 and CDR2 sequences are MNHEY and SMNVEV (reference sequence). This CDR3 comprises 16 residues. The V segment lost 3 bases and the J segment 4 bases; nucleotides outside the gene matches: 6. The chain's CDR3 is CASSFIGTSGADTQYF. CDR3 sequence (DNA): TGTGCCAGCAGTTTTATAGGGACTAGCGGTGCAGATACGCAGTATTTT.

This clonotype was seen once. V gene TRBV6-2 or TRBV6-3 combines with J gene TRBJ2-5; 11 nucleotides align to TRBD2. The CDR3 totals 19 residues. V trimming: 2 bases; J trimming: 1 base; junction bases outside the gene matches: 12. Germline V gives CDR1 MNHEY, CDR2 SVGEGT. The CDR3: CASSYGSALAGASQETQYF. CDR3 nucleotides: TGTGCCAGCAGTTACGGGTCGGCACTAGCGGGGGCATCCCAAGAGACCCAGTACTTC.

Worth noting for this clonotype: A much bigger clone sits one base away, suggesting this may be a read error. This chain uses TRBV4-2 with TRBJ2-3, with 10 bases lining up with TRBD2. CDR1 LGHNA and CDR2 YNFKEQ come from the germline V gene. The length of the CDR3 is 17 residues. CDR3 loop: CAGSTGEIGLAEGAQYF. CDR3 sequence (DNA): TGTGCCGGCAGCACAGGCGAGATTGGACTAGCGGAAGGAGCGCAGTATTTT.

This clonotype was seen more than once but under ten times. J is TRBJ1-1 and V is TRBV7-6; D is uncertain. The length of the CDR3 is 15 residues. Germline CDR1 and CDR2: SGHVS and FNYEAQ. Trimming cost V 5 bases and J 0 bases, with 13 bases left between them. The CDR3 region is CASSPPTRLNTEAFF. CDR3 DNA: TGTGCCAGCAGCCCCCCGACAAGACTGAACACTGAAGCTTTCTTT.

The chain couples TRBV29-1 to TRBJ2-3; tentatively, D is TRBD1 (5 bases). This CDR3 has 14 residues. Germline V lookup: CDR1 SQVTM, CDR2 ANQGSEA. Trimming stripped 3 bases from V and 0 bases from J, with 10 bases between. CDR3 loop: CSVEDTRSTDTQYF. CDR3 sequence (DNA): TGCAGCGTTGAGGACACGCGTAGCACAGATACGCAGTATTTT.

The chain recombines TRBV4-1 with TRBJ2-7; 7 bases match TRBD1. The germline V gene encodes CDR1 MGHRA and CDR2 YSYEKL. Losses at the gene ends were 4 bases for V and 3 bases for J; bases not matched to a gene: 9. CDR3 length: 15 amino acids. The CDR3 here is CASSPHRGSDYEQYF. CDR3 bases: TGCGCCAGCAGCCCCCACAGGGGCTCCGACTACGAGCAGTACTTC.

This clonotype has more than one count but fewer than ten. The rearrangement uses TRBV30 and TRBJ1-2, with D uncertain. CDR3 length: 10 residues. Germline CDR1 is GTSNPN and CDR2 is SVGIG (reference sequence). Trimming removed 5 bases from V and 8 bases from J, with 9 bases in between. CDR3 sequence reads: CAWWREGYTF. DNA for the CDR3: TGTGCCTGGTGGCGTGAGGGCTACACCTTC.

This clonotype was counted a few times. The rearrangement joins TRBV6-6 to TRBJ1-1; no clear D. The CDR3 sequence is 17 residues long. Germline V gene data show CDR1 as MNHNY and CDR2 as SVGAGI (reference sequence). V lost 0 bases, J lost 0 bases, and 14 bases lay in between. The CDR3 reads CASSYSQGSTLNTEAFF. CDR3 bases: TGTGCCAGCAGTTACTCTCAAGGGAGTACGTTGAACACTGAAGCTTTCTTT.

This sequence joins TRBV7-2 and TRBJ1-1; D perhaps matches TRBD1 (6 bases). The CDR3 sequence is 14 residues long. Trimming took 3 bases from V and 7 from J, leaving 15 bases between them. Germline-derived CDR1 and CDR2 are SGHTA and FQGNSA. CDR3 loop: CASSFPGATIEAFF. For the CDR3, the DNA is TGTGCCAGCAGCTTTCCAGGGGCTACCATTGAAGCTTTCTTT.

The chain couples TRBV29-1 to TRBJ1-2; a weak D match, TRBD1 (5 bases). Trimming shortened V by 5 bases and J by 2 bases, and 21 bases separated the two germline ends. Germline loops: CDR1 SQVTM, CDR2 ANQGSEA. This CDR3 has 16 residues. CDR3: CSVYNILPGLNYGYTF. In DNA, the CDR3 is TGCAGCGTTTACAACATCTTACCGGGACTAAACTATGGCTACACCTTC.

Only one count was recorded for this clonotype. The rearrangement uses TRBV7-9 and TRBJ2-7, with TRBD1 matching over 7 bases. Trimming took 2 bases from V and 7 from J; bases not matched to a gene: 20. The CDR3 length is 18 residues. The germline gives CDR1 SEHNR, CDR2 FQNEAQ (reference sequence). The CDR3 loop reads CASSLFLKGGAVVWEQYF. CDR3 nucleotide sequence: TGTGCCAGCAGCTTATTTTTGAAAGGGGGCGCAGTGGTTTGGGAGCAGTACTTC.

The sample holds a few counts of this clonotype. The chain uses TRBV10-3 and TRBJ2-5; maybe TRBD2 (6 bases). CDR1 and CDR2 (germline): ENHRY, SYGVKD. Trimming cost V 2 bases and J 4 bases, with 20 bases left between them. This CDR3 region has 17 residues. Here the CDR3 reads CAISETGRRLVLETQYF. The CDR3 DNA reads TGTGCCATCAGTGAGACGGGTCGGCGACTAGTATTAGAGACCCAGTACTTC.

The V gene is TRBV7-9, the J gene TRBJ2-5; D not certain. The DNA matches TRBJ2-7 better at its end, which makes the J call doubtful. From germline, CDR1 is SEHNR and CDR2 FQNEAQ (reference sequence). This CDR3 comprises 13 residues. The CDR3 loop is CASSPNSSGEQYF. CDR3 bases: TGTGCCAGCAGCCCCAATAGCTCTGGCGAGCAGTACTTC.

This chain uses TRBV25-1 with TRBJ2-7; unclear D gene. CDR3 length equals 16 residues. Trimming took off 3 bases at V and 2 bases at J, with 17 bases between the two ends. Germline CDR1 is MGHDK and CDR2 is SYGVNS. The CDR3 DNA reads TGTGCCAGCAGTGATGATACGCCGCGATTTACCTACGAGCAGTACTTC. This gives the protein CASSDDTPRFTYEQYF.

V is TRBV2 and J is TRBJ2-7; D is ambiguous. V was cut by 4 bases and J by 3 bases, with 10 bases left in between. The CDR3 is 13 residues long. Germline V CDR1 and CDR2: SNHLY, FYNNEI. The CDR3 sequence is CASSGRVGYEQYF. CDR3 bases: TGTGCCAGCAGTGGACGCGTGGGCTACGAGCAGTACTTC.

V and J are TRBV6-2 or TRBV6-3 and TRBJ2-7; D not resolved. CDR1 is MNHEY, CDR2 SVGEGT, per germline. Trimming stripped 7 bases from V and 6 bases from J, with 10 bases between. The length of the CDR3 is 11 residues. The CDR3 coding sequence is TGTGCCAGCAATGATCCAAGCGAGCAGTACTTC. It codes for CASNDPSEQYF.

The genes are TRBV7-9 and TRBJ2-3; a possible D gene is TRBD1 (6 bases). Germline V gene sequence: CDR1 SEHNR, CDR2 FQNEAQ (reference sequence). The CDR3 has 12 residues. The germline V and J ends were trimmed by 4 bases and 10 bases, with 12 bases remaining between them. The CDR3 spells CASSSDSYSQYF. In DNA form, the CDR3 reads TGTGCCAGCAGCTCGGACAGTTATTCGCAGTATTTT.

This clonotype was seen a single time. The rearrangement joins TRBV6-1 to TRBJ2-7; no firm D call. V lost 7 bases to trimming and J lost 5 bases, with 12 bases between them. The CDR3 loop spans 12 amino acids. Looked up from germline, CDR1 is MNHNS and CDR2 is SASEGT. CDR3 coding DNA: TGTGCCAGCACCTGGGCCACTAACGAGCAGTACTTC. It translates to CASTWATNEQYF.

The chain has TRBV6-1 and TRBJ1-2; TRBD1 is a possible D gene (5 bases). Germline assignment: CDR1 MNHNS and CDR2 SASEGT. The CDR3 loop spans 13 amino acids. The ends were cut back, 1 base at V and 8 bases at J, with 11 bases in the middle. CDR3 residues: CASSEVRGVGYTF. CDR3 DNA: TGTGCCAGCAGTGAAGTAAGAGGGGTGGGCTACACCTTC.

This chain connects TRBV4-1 to TRBJ2-1, with D possibly matching TRBD2 (7 bases). Germline CDR1 and CDR2: MGHRA and YSYEKL. CDR3 length: 14 amino acids. The V and J ends lost 4 bases and 9 bases respectively, with 16 bases between them. DNA of the CDR3: TGCGCCAGCAGCCTAAGACAGGCTAGCGGTGAGCAGTTCTTC. It codes for CASSLRQASGEQFF.

CDR3 region: CASSLNMGSQETQYF. CDR3 nucleotides: TGTGCCAGCAGCTTGAACATGGGGTCCCAAGAGACCCAGTACTTC. The rearrangement links TRBV6-5 to TRBJ2-5; no reliable D call. Trimming cost V 6 bases and J 1 base, with 15 bases left between them. This CDR3 has 15 residues. CDR1 and CDR2 (germline): MNHEY, SVGAGI.

In nucleotides, the CDR3 is TGCGCCAGCAGCTTATCGAGACAGGGCGTGGAGCAGTACTTC. Amino acid sequence: CASSLSRQGVEQYF. The chain links TRBV10-1 to TRBJ2-4; TRBD1 matches at 7 bases. Losses at the gene ends were 6 bases for V and 13 bases for J; bases not matched to a gene: 15. The CDR3 is made up of 14 amino acids. Germline CDR1 reads WNHNN; CDR2 reads SYGVQD (reference sequence).

The chain couples TRBV11-2 to TRBJ2-5; no definite D call. The DNA end is a closer match to TRBJ2-7, so the J assignment may be wrong. This CDR3 comprises 13 residues. Germline loops: CDR1 SGHAT, CDR2 FQNNGV. CDR3: CASSLEQIHEQYF. DNA for the CDR3: TGTGCCAGCAGCTTAGAACAGATCCACGAGCAGTACTTC.

The chain recombines TRBV3-1 with TRBJ1-2, with D possibly matching TRBD1 (6 bases). The germline V gene has CDR1 LGHDT and CDR2 YNNKEL (reference sequence). The V end lost 4 bases, the J end lost 4 bases, and 16 bases lay between the germline ends. This CDR3 comprises 15 residues. In DNA, the CDR3 is TGTGCCAGCAGCCCTTTTTGGACAGCCCCCTATGGCTACACCTTC. It encodes CASSPFWTAPYGYTF.

The J gene is TRBJ2-2, the V gene TRBV6-5, with 13 bases that match TRBD2. Germline V gives CDR1 MNHEY, CDR2 SVGAGI. CDR3 size: 16 residues. With 6 bases clipped from V and 5 bases from J, the junction kept 6 bases outside the gene matches. The CDR3 DNA sequence: TGTGCCAGCAGATACGGGACTAGCGGGATAACCGGGGAGCTGTTTTTT. Amino acid sequence: CASRYGTSGITGELFF.

This clonotype was seen once. The chain is built from TRBV5-8 and TRBJ1-5; D is perhaps TRBD1 (5 bases). Germline CDR1 reads SGHTS; CDR2 reads YDEGEE. V gave up 4 bases and J gave up 0 bases, with 11 bases separating them. This CDR3 is 15 amino acids long. CDR3 residues: CASSEPGSSNQPQHF. The CDR3 DNA sequence: TGTGCCAGCAGCGAACCAGGGAGTAGCAATCAGCCCCAGCATTTT.

This chain joins TRBV3-1 and TRBJ2-1; possible D gene TRBD2, 6 bases. V lost 2 bases, J lost 8 bases, and 16 bases lay in between. CDR1 is LGHDT, CDR2 YNNKEL, per germline (reference sequence). The CDR3 consists of 15 residues. The CDR3 here is CASSQPWGVEDEQFF. The CDR3 coding sequence is TGTGCCAGCAGCCAACCGTGGGGGGTGGAGGATGAGCAGTTCTTC.

This chain joins TRBV4-1 and TRBJ2-1; D gene uncertain. The V end was cut by 4 bases, the J end by 7 bases, with 11 bases between. The CDR3 is 13 residues long. Germline V gene lookup returns CDR1 MGHRA and CDR2 YSYEKL. The CDR3 loop reads CASSPPLWNEQFF. CDR3 nucleotide sequence: TGCGCCAGCAGCCCCCCTCTTTGGAATGAGCAGTTCTTC.

The V call is TRBV5-4, the J call TRBJ2-5, with D maybe TRBD1 (5 bases). V lost 4 bases to trimming and J lost 5 bases, with 15 bases between them. CDR1 SGHNT and CDR2 YYREEE come from the germline V gene (reference sequence). CDR3 length equals 14 residues. Here the CDR3 DNA reads TGTGCCAGCAGCCCCGGTGGGGCATCGGAGACCCAGTACTTC. Its protein is CASSPGGASETQYF.

This clonotype was observed a few times. The chain has TRBV5-1 and TRBJ1-2; D unresolved. This CDR3 comprises 13 residues. V dropped 1 base and J dropped 1 base, with 5 bases sitting between them. Looked up from germline, CDR1 is SGHRS and CDR2 is YFSETQ. The CDR3 spells CASSLNSNYGYTF. DNA of the CDR3: TGCGCCAGCAGCTTGAACAGTAACTATGGCTACACCTTC. Based on the CDR3 plus reference TRBV5-1 and TRBJ1-2, the full variable domain is KAGVTQTPRYLIKTRGQQVTLSCSPISGHRSVSWYQQTPGQGLQFLFEYFSETQRNKGNFPGRFSGRQFSNSRSEMNVSTLELGDSALYLCASSLNSNYGYTFGSGTRLTVV.

V and J are TRBV29-1 and TRBJ2-3, with 11 bases identical to TRBD2. The CDR3 runs to 16 residues. Germline assignment: CDR1 SQVTM and CDR2 ANQGSEA. V dropped 4 bases and J dropped 2; count of bases not matched to a gene: 8. The DNA for the CDR3 is TGCAGCGTTGCTGTCCCTAGCGGGGGGATCACAGATACGCAGTATTTT. It specifies CSVAVPSGGITDTQYF.